This T cell receptor (beta chain) comes out of a study of regulatory T cells in long-lasting Graves disease. According to the study, TCR beta libraries were built with iRepertoire HTBI primers and CDR3-region Arm-PCR. In TCRdb, the multiplex PCR reads were re-called with MiXCR into one record per CDR3 protein. Here the sample spans about 290,000 distinct CDR3 sequences, 20% to 25% being singletons. General study findings and limits: Accuracy may have suffered from the small sample size. TRBV28, TRBJ1-2 and TRBJ2-5 emerged as the favored segments in persistent disease.

The time point denotes: persistent/refractory GD, antithyroid drugs over 5 years with positive TRAb. Isolated PBMC RNA provided the starting material for the TCR library. This clonotype showed up many times. No antigen is known for it. CDR3 length equals 17 residues. Trimming left V 2 bases short and J 3 bases short, with 19 bases between. The receptor was isolated from a female donor with Graves disease. The sequenced sample was peripheral blood mononuclear cells (PBMCs), obtained when the disease was refractory, from a patient treated with antithyroid drugs. This chain joins TRBV12-3 or TRBV12-4 and TRBJ1-2; a possible D gene is TRBD1 (6 bases). CDR3 in amino acids: CASSLSGAEATYYGYTF. The CDR3 coding sequence is TGTGCCAGCAGTTTATCGGGGGCCGAGGCTACATACTATGGCTACACCTTC.